Listed below are T cell receptor beta chains from one sample, sequenced in a study of Ad26.COV2.S vaccination and SARS-CoV-2 variants. Some clones are missing from TCRdb's copy, which holds only in-frame ones; the method was immunoSEQ multiplex PCR. The sample comprises around 350,000 clones, about 90% of which are singletons, and around 4% rests with the top ten. The source material was peripheral blood, sampled after recovery from COVID-19. Every receptor here comes from a human donor who had recovered from COVID-19. Both conserved end residues are part of each CDR3. D genes are given only for firm matches. Size values are once, few and many counts, or a class for expanded clones, and some rows have none.

CDR3 protein	CDR3 DNA	clone size	D gene	J gene	V gene
CASSLNRGLHGGYTF	TGTGCCAGCAGCTTGAACAGGGGGCTCCATGGTGGCTACACCTTC	once	TRBD1	TRBJ1-2	TRBV7-2
CASSGGAVGEQFF	TGTGCCAGCAGCGGGGGGGCCGTAGGTGAGCAGTTCTTC	NA	NA	TRBJ2-1	TRBV7-3
CASSYRPPGPIGEKLFF	TGTGCCAGCAGTTACCGCCCACCGGGACCGATAGGGGAAAAACTGTTTTTT	NA	NA	TRBJ1-4	TRBV6-2/TRBV6-3
CASSFGNYNEQFF	TGTGCCAGCAGCTTTGGCAACTACAATGAGCAGTTCTTC	NA	NA	TRBJ2-1	TRBV5-4
CASSYVGGSGNTIYF	TGCGCCAGCAGCTATGTTGGGGGTTCTGGAAACACCATATATTTT	NA	NA	TRBJ1-3	TRBV5-1
CASRESPGQGSGNTIYF	TGTGCCAGCAGAGAATCACCGGGACAGGGCTCTGGAAACACCATATATTTT	NA	TRBD1	TRBJ1-3	TRBV2
CAISGTGDIQYF	TGTGCCATCAGTGGGACAGGGGACATTCAGTACTTC	NA	TRBD1	TRBJ2-4	TRBV10-3
CASSGLDARPNETQYF	TGTGCCAGCAGCGGACTAGACGCTCGGCCTAACGAGACCCAGTACTTC	NA	NA	TRBJ2-5	TRBV9
CASSLFLAGATNTEAFF	TGTGCCAGCAGCCTCTTCTTAGCGGGGGCGACGAACACTGAAGCTTTCTTT	NA	NA	TRBJ1-1	TRBV3-1/TRBV3-2
CASSYAAGAPYNEQFF	TGTGCCAGCAGTTACGCTGCGGGGGCCCCCTACAATGAGCAGTTCTTC	NA	NA	TRBJ2-1	TRBV6-2/TRBV6-3
CASLTGGVTETQYF	TGTGCCAGCCTCACTGGCGGGGTAACGGAGACCCAGTACTTC	NA	NA	TRBJ2-5	TRBV5-6
CASSEGGRSNQPQHF	TGTGCCAGCAGTGAAGGAGGGCGGAGCAATCAGCCCCAGCATTTT	few	NA	TRBJ1-5	TRBV6-1
CASSQVTTGNTEAFF	TGCGCCAGCAGCCAAGTAACGACAGGGAACACTGAAGCTTTCTTT	NA	NA	TRBJ1-1	TRBV4-1
CASSPQNRVFHF	TGTGCCAGCTCACCCCAGAACAGGGTCTTCCACTTT	NA	NA	TRBJ1-6	TRBV18
CASSETLGLGTDTQYF	TGCGCCAGCAGTGAGACCCTCGGCTTGGGCACAGATACGCAGTATTTT	NA	NA	TRBJ2-3	TRBV10-1
CASSQEPGLAYEQYF	TGCGCCAGCAGCCAAGAACCGGGACTAGCCTACGAGCAGTACTTC	NA	TRBD2	TRBJ2-7	TRBV4-1
CAISEGQGRNEQFF	TGTGCCATCAGTGAAGGCCAGGGGCGGAATGAGCAGTTCTTC	NA	NA	TRBJ2-1	TRBV10-3
CASSSGDTEAFF	TGTGCCAGCAGTTCAGGAGACACTGAAGCTTTCTTT	NA	NA	TRBJ1-1	TRBV12-3/TRBV12-4
CASSPYRGPVDTQYF	TGTGCCAGCTCACCATACCGGGGGCCGGTAGATACGCAGTATTTT	NA	NA	TRBJ2-3	TRBV18
CATSPVGGASDYGYTF	TGTGCCACATCACCTGTGGGGGGGGCGTCGGACTATGGCTACACCTTC	NA	NA	TRBJ1-2	TRBV6-6
CASSLRDREKETQYF	TGTGCCAGCAGCTTAAGGGACAGGGAGAAAGAGACCCAGTACTTC	NA	TRBD1	TRBJ2-5	TRBV9
CASSQDGTGGLGTEAFF	TGCGCCAGCAGCCAAGATGGGACAGGGGGCTTGGGCACTGAAGCTTTCTTT	NA	TRBD1	TRBJ1-1	TRBV4-1
CASSRRTSGGAVSETQYF	TGTGCCAGCAGCCGCCGGACTAGCGGGGGGGCCGTATCAGAGACCCAGTACTTC	NA	TRBD2	TRBJ2-5	TRBV3-1/TRBV3-2
CASSREPGPYNEQFF	TGTGCCAGCAGTCGAGAACCCGGCCCTTACAATGAGCAGTTCTTC	NA	NA	TRBJ2-1	TRBV6-6
CASSLGTEPTEAFF	TGTGCCAGCAGCTTGGGGACAGAACCCACTGAAGCTTTCTTT	NA	NA	TRBJ1-1	TRBV5-5
CASSTLGPQSQHF	TGTGCCAGTAGCACCCTAGGGCCTCAGTCCCAGCATTTT	NA	NA	TRBJ1-5	TRBV19
CASGTGRPEAFF	TGTGCCAGTGGGACCGGGAGACCTGAAGCTTTCTTT	NA	NA	TRBJ1-1	TRBV6-5
CASSPGITGANVLTF	TGTGCCAGCAGCCCAGGCATTACCGGGGCCAACGTCCTGACTTTC	NA	NA	TRBJ2-6	TRBV27
CASSGGGTGANVLTF	TGTGCCAGCAGTGGAGGGGGTACCGGGGCCAACGTCCTGACTTTC	NA	NA	TRBJ2-6	TRBV2
CASSLGPGPYGYTF	TGTGCCAGCAGCTTAGGCCCTGGGCCATACGGCTACACCTTC	NA	NA	TRBJ1-2	TRBV13
CASSPSDGYGYTF	TGTGCCAGCTCACCGTCGGATGGCTATGGCTACACCTTC	NA	NA	TRBJ1-2	TRBV18
CASSFLANNSPLHF	TGTGCCAGCAGCTTCCTGGCCAATAATTCACCCCTCCACTTT	once	NA	TRBJ1-6	TRBV5-8
CASSEGTLAGADTQYF	TGTGCCAGCAGTGAAGGGACGCTAGCGGGGGCAGATACGCAGTATTTT	NA	TRBD2	TRBJ2-3	TRBV2
CASRPRQGGKAFF	TGTGCCAGCAGGCCTCGACAGGGGGGGAAAGCTTTCTTT	NA	TRBD1	TRBJ1-1	TRBV6-6
CASSQRQGVGGQPQHF	TGTGCCAGCAGCCAGAGACAGGGGGTCGGTGGTCAGCCCCAGCATTTT	NA	TRBD1	TRBJ1-5	TRBV7-2
CASSPHSDSWEQYF	TGTGCCAGCTCACCACATTCAGATTCTTGGGAGCAGTACTTC	NA	NA	TRBJ2-7	TRBV18
CASSYNLNTEAFF	TGTGCCAGCAGTTACAACTTGAACACTGAAGCTTTCTTT	NA	NA	TRBJ1-1	TRBV12-3/TRBV12-4
CASSRDIPGCYF	TGTGCCAGCAGCCGTGACATCCCTGGCTGCTATTTT	NA	NA	TRBJ2-3	TRBV7-9
CASSYQINYGYTF	TGTGCCAGCAGTTACCAGATTAACTATGGCTACACCTTC	NA	NA	TRBJ1-2	TRBV6-6
CASSLETSSYNEQFF	TGTGCCAGCAGCTTGGAGACATCATCCTACAATGAGCAGTTCTTC	NA	NA	TRBJ2-1	TRBV5-4
CASSSSWTTNQPQHF	TGTGCCAGCAGCTCTAGCTGGACAACGAATCAGCCCCAGCATTTT	NA	NA	TRBJ1-5	TRBV9
CSVEESSGAATQYF	TGCAGCGTTGAAGAGTCTAGCGGGGCCGCTACGCAGTATTTT	NA	TRBD2	TRBJ2-3	TRBV29-1
CASSLGPGQGAEAFF	TGTGCCAGCAGCTTAGGGCCGGGACAGGGAGCTGAAGCTTTCTTT	NA	TRBD1	TRBJ1-1	TRBV11-3
CASSSSGQADEKLFF	TGTGCCAGCAGCTCATCGGGGCAGGCGGATGAAAAACTGTTTTTT	once	NA	TRBJ1-4	TRBV6-7
CASSTPGTTNNEQFF	TGTGCCAGCAGCACCCCCGGGACTACGAACAATGAGCAGTTCTTC	NA	TRBD2	TRBJ2-1	TRBV7-2
CASSQEGSNYGYTF	TGTGCCAGCAGCCAAGAAGGCTCAAACTATGGCTACACCTTC	NA	NA	TRBJ1-2	TRBV4-2
CASRSLPGPETQYF	TGTGCCAGTAGGTCTCTTCCGGGCCCTGAGACCCAGTACTTC	NA	NA	TRBJ2-5	TRBV19
CASSLGRLLSYNEQFF	TGCGCCAGCAGCTTGGGGAGACTACTCTCCTACAATGAGCAGTTCTTC	once	NA	TRBJ2-1	TRBV5-1
CASRGTGTEAFF	TGCGCCAGCAGGGGGACAGGGACTGAAGCTTTCTTT	once	TRBD1	TRBJ1-1	TRBV5-1
CSVRTGGGGTYEQYF	TGCAGCGTCAGGACTGGGGGTGGCGGGACCTACGAGCAGTACTTC	NA	NA	TRBJ2-7	TRBV29-1
CASSAGGDTEAFF	TGCGCCAGCAGTGCAGGCGGAGACACTGAAGCTTTCTTT	NA	NA	TRBJ1-1	TRBV5-1
CASSVGGPGNEQFF	TGTGCCAGCAGCGTGGGGGGTCCAGGCAATGAGCAGTTCTTC	NA	NA	TRBJ2-1	TRBV9
CASSFAGAGDHNEQFF	TGTGCCAGCAGTTTTGCTGGGGCGGGGGACCATAATGAGCAGTTCTTC	NA	TRBD2	TRBJ2-1	TRBV27
CASRLYGTGGSYGYTF	TGTGCCAGCAGATTGTATGGGACAGGGGGCAGCTATGGCTACACCTTC	NA	TRBD1	TRBJ1-2	TRBV2
CASSQAAGMTGELFF	TGCGCCAGCAGCCAAGCCGCGGGGATGACCGGGGAGCTGTTTTTT	NA	NA	TRBJ2-2	TRBV4-1
CASLQGDTQYF	TGTGCCAGCTTGCAAGGAGATACGCAGTATTTT	NA	NA	TRBJ2-3	TRBV27
CASSRSRTSGGADTQYF	TGTGCCAGCAGTCGATCCCGGACTAGCGGGGGGGCAGATACGCAGTATTTT	NA	TRBD2	TRBJ2-3	TRBV7-3
CATSRERVGTDYSGANVLTF	TGTGCCACCAGCAGAGAAAGGGTCGGGACTGACTACTCTGGGGCCAACGTCCTGACTTTC	NA	NA	TRBJ2-6	TRBV15
CASKRGGSPYNEQFF	TGCGCCAGCAAACGCGGGGGGTCCCCCTACAATGAGCAGTTCTTC	NA	TRBD2	TRBJ2-1	TRBV10-2